The 13 T cell receptor beta chains listed next were all sequenced from one sample in a study of T cell clonality in common variable immunodeficiency. Measured with immunoSEQ multiplex PCR; TCRdb has only the in-frame clones, and not every one. The sample shows 25,000 to 35,000 clones, no singletons; the ten largest hold about 29%. Study findings and constraints: In common variable immunodeficiency, TCR beta chains reportedly carried fewer deletions and N-nucleotide insertions.

No cognate antigen is known for these TCRs. The sample consisted of peripheral blood mononuclear cells. The receptors were sampled from a human donor with common variable immunodeficiency.

The table lists this clone with a few counts. Sequencing ends 3 residues short of the CDR3 end; the germline J gene provides the rest. V usage is TRBV7-9 and J usage is TRBJ2-1; 7 nucleotides agree with TRBD2. This CDR3 region has 15 residues. J lost 6 bases, V lost 5 bases, and 10 bases had no gene match. The germline gives CDR1 SEHNR, CDR2 FQNEAQ (reference sequence). The CDR3 spells CASSPNRGGSNEQFF. Incomplete CDR3 DNA: TGTGCCAGCAGCCCCAACCGGGGAGGGTCCAATGAG. Filled out from reference TRBV7-9 and TRBJ2-1, the complete variable domain reads DTGVSQNPRHKITKRGQNVTFRCDPISEHNRLYWYRQTLGQGPEFLTYFQNEAQLEKSRLLSDRFSAERPKGSFSTLEIQRTEQGDSAMYLCASSPNRGGSNEQFFGPGTRLTVL.

As to this clone: Coverage ceases 3 residues before the CDR3 finishes, and the germline J gene fills in the end. The rearrangement uses TRBV7-2 and TRBJ2-2; D may be TRBD2 (6 bases). The germline V and J ends were trimmed by 5 bases and 5 bases, with 15 bases remaining between them. CDR3 length: 15 amino acids. CDR1 is SGHTA and CDR2 is FQGNSA in the germline V gene. CDR3 in amino acids: CASSLGGFGTGELFF. The part of the CDR3 DNA that was read is TGTGCCAGCAGCCTCGGGGGTTTTGGGACCGGGGAG.

The sample holds a few counts of this clone. The DNA ends 3 residues before the CDR3 does, and the rest of the CDR3 is filled in from the germline J gene. This sequence joins TRBV7-9 and TRBJ1-2; D is perhaps TRBD1 (6 bases). V was shortened by 5 bases and J by 4 bases, with 17 bases between the two germline ends. The CDR3 loop spans 15 amino acids. Germline loops: CDR1 SEHNR, CDR2 FQNEAQ (reference sequence). This CDR3 reads CASSPRRGQFYGYTF. The sequenced CDR3 bases are TGTGCCAGCAGCCCTAGACGAGGACAGTTCTATGGC.

This clone was detected many times. The read is 3 residues too short to cover the CDR3 end, so that end is filled in from the germline J gene. The chain is built from TRBV4-1 and TRBJ2-5, with 8 bases aligning to TRBD1. The CDR3 is 14 amino acids. J lost 7 bases, V lost 4 bases, and 8 bases had no gene match. The germline gives CDR1 MGHRA, CDR2 YSYEKL. The CDR3 sequence: CASSPLGGQATQYF. CDR3 DNA, as far as it was read: TGCGCCAGCAGCCCGTTAGGGGGACAGGCGACC.

With regard to this clone: The read halts 3 residues ahead of the CDR3 end, with the missing end drawn from the germline J gene. The chain uses TRBV19 and TRBJ2-1; 7 bases map to TRBD1. The junction had 7 bases not matched to a gene; V was cut back by 3 bases and J by 5 bases. The CDR3 spans 15 residues. The V gene's germline CDR1 is LNHDA and CDR2 SQIVND (reference sequence). CDR3 DNA (partial): TGTGCCAGTAGTATGGCGGACAGGCAGAACAATGAG. As protein: CASSMADRQNNE. The entire CDR3 sequence reads CASSMADRQNNEQFF.

This clone has more than one count but fewer than ten. The CDR3 end is not reached by the read, which stops 3 residues before it; the germline J gene fills it in. V usage is TRBV7-3 and J usage is TRBJ1-2, with D perhaps matching TRBD1 (6 bases). The CDR3 is 15 amino acids. Germline assignment: CDR1 SGHTA and CDR2 FQGTGA. This CDR3 reads CASSTYRVTDLGYTF. Partial CDR3 DNA: TGTGCCAGCAGCACGTACAGGGTGACAGACTTGGGC. Looking up the rest from reference TRBV7-3 and TRBJ1-2 gives the full variable domain: GAGVSQTPSNKVTEKGKYVELRCDPISGHTALYWYRQSLGQGPEFLIYFQGTGAADDSGLPNDRFFAVRPEGSVSTLKIQRTERGDSAVYLCASSTYRVTDLGYTFGSGTRLTVV.

Ten or more counts support this clone. The sequence runs out 3 residues before the end of the CDR3; the remainder is reconstructed from the germline J gene. The chain carries TRBV10-3 and TRBJ2-2; 11 positions match TRBD2. There are 14 residues in the CDR3. CDR1 and CDR2 (germline): ENHRY, SYGVKD. The V segment lost 10 bases and the J segment 5 bases; nucleotides outside the gene matches: 6. The CDR3 spells CAKPGLADTGELFF. Incomplete CDR3 DNA: TGTGCCAAGCCGGGACTAGCGGATACCGGGGAG.

The sample holds a few counts of this clone. Sequencing ends 3 residues short of the CDR3 end; the germline J gene provides the rest. J is TRBJ1-2 and V is TRBV7-9, with 7 nucleotides matching TRBD1. CDR1 and CDR2 (germline): SEHNR, FQNEAQ (reference sequence). The junction had 5 bases not matched to a gene; V was cut back by 5 bases and J by 2 bases. CDR3 length: 14 amino acids. CDR3 sequence reads: CASSRPGQNYGYTF. The CDR3 bases that were read are TGTGCCAGCAGCCGCCCGGGACAGAACTATGGC.

Points on this clone: The read ends 3 residues early relative to the CDR3; the germline J gene fills the gap. This chain uses TRBV20-1 with TRBJ2-3, with 8 bases matching TRBD1. The CDR3 spans 15 residues. The V segment lost 4 bases and the J segment 2 bases; nucleotides outside the gene matches: 8. Germline CDR1 DFQATT, CDR2 SNEGSKA (reference sequence). Incomplete CDR3 DNA: TGCAGTGCTAAGCGAAGGACAGGGTTCACAGATACG. Translating it yields CSAKRRTGFTDT. In full, the CDR3 is CSAKRRTGFTDTQYF.

This clone was seen only a few times. The read ends 3 residues shy of where the CDR3 ends; the end is completed using the germline J gene. The rearrangement uses TRBV18 and TRBJ2-1, with unresolved D. The CDR3 consists of 14 residues. V lost 3 bases to trimming and J lost 9 bases, with 15 bases between them. Germline V gene sequence: CDR1 KGHSH, CDR2 LQKENI. CDR3 DNA, as far as it was read: TGTGCCAGCTCACCCCGAGACCAGGATTTTGAG. Its translation is CASSPRDQDFE. The whole CDR3 reads CASSPRDQDFEQFF.

Only a few counts were recorded for this clone. Read sequence stops 3 residues before the CDR3 end, and the germline J gene provides the missing end. The chain has TRBV7-9 and TRBJ2-5, with TRBD2 as a possible D gene (6 bases). Germline V gives CDR1 SEHNR, CDR2 FQNEAQ (reference sequence). The V gene lost 3 bases and the J gene lost 4 bases, with 12 bases spanning the gap. CDR3 length equals 14 residues. This CDR3 reads CASSFFDGGETQYF. Incomplete CDR3 DNA: TGTGCCAGCAGCTTTTTCGACGGGGGAGAGACC.

This clone was observed a handful of times. The CDR3 end falls 3 residues outside the read, so it is completed with the germline J gene. This chain uses TRBV19 with TRBJ1-1; 8 bases align to TRBD1. V trimming: 5 bases; J trimming: 5 bases; junction bases outside the gene matches: 7. From germline, CDR1 is LNHDA and CDR2 SQIVND (reference sequence). The CDR3 has 14 amino acids. CDR3: CASSSGTGTTEAFF. The covered CDR3 bases are TGTGCCAGTAGTTCCGGGACAGGCACAACTGAA.

CDR3 DNA, as far as it was read: TGTGCCAGCAGCCCCGGACGGGGAGTCAACACTGAA. This encodes CASSPGRGVNTE. The full CDR3 sequence reads CASSPGRGVNTEAFF. The rearrangement joins TRBV7-9 to TRBJ1-1; unclear D gene. Coverage ceases 3 residues before the CDR3 finishes, and the germline J gene fills in the end. The CDR3 consists of 15 residues. With 5 bases removed from V and 2 bases from J, the gap between germline ends came to 15 bases. CDR1 and CDR2 from the germline V gene are SEHNR and FQNEAQ (reference sequence).